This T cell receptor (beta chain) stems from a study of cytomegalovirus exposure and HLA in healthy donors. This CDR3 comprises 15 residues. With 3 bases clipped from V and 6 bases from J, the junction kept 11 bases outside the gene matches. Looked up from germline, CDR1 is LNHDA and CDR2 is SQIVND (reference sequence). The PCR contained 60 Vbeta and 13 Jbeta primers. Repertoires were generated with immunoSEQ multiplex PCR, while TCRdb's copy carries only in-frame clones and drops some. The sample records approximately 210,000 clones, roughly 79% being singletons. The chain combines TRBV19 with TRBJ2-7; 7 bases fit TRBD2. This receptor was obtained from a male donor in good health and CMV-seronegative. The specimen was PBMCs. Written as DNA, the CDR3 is TGTGCCAGTAGTATGGGAGCGGGGATCCCCTCCGAGCAGTACTTC. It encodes CASSMGAGIPSEQYF. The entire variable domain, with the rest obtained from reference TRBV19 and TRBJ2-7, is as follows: DGGITQSPKYLFRKEGQNVTLSCEQNLNHDAMYWYRQDPGQGLRLIYYSQIVNDFQKGDIAEGYSVSREKKESFPLTVTSAQKNPTAFYLCASSMGAGIPSEQYFGPGTRLTVT.